This TCR beta chain was identified during a study of T cell clones after liver transplantation (dated by TCRdb to between 2017 and 2020). Context from the whole study: Samples were obtained from ITN030ST, a randomized trial in which withdrawal of immunosuppression was attempted within 2 years of liver transplantation. Donor-reactive T cell clones were identified by TCRbeta sequencing following a pre-transplant mixed lymphocyte reaction and were subsequently tracked in post-transplant blood. As an antigen-independent comparator for the donor-reactive sequences, third party-reactive TCRbeta sequences from pre-transplant MLRs were identified as well. Of the eight recipients, a few were HCV-positive, while the remaining recipients had been transplanted for non-autoimmune, non-viral indications. No induction therapy was given to the subjects, and standard immunosuppression was administered until randomization at 12-24 months post-transplant. To count as tolerant, a recipient had to stay completely off immunosuppression for at least one year without liver enzymes climbing beyond twice the upper limit of normal. Blood samples were taken pre-transplant, pre-randomization before withdrawal, and post-randomization after full withdrawal or failed withdrawal. Of the 8 liver transplant recipients making up the studied cohort, 3 were classified as tolerant and 5 as non-tolerant. What the study reported, not specific to this receptor: Circulating donor-reactive CD4 TCRbeta sequences fell significantly post-transplant in 5 of 8 subjects, irrespective of tolerance or HCV status. Low numbers of available donor cells limited the measurable donor-reactive repertoire in two subjects. The conclusions were preliminary, being limited by small, heterogeneous patient numbers and by non-standardized post-transplant time points. Donor-reactive sequences declined more than third party-reactive ones, suggesting partial antigen-specific deletion unrelated to withdrawal success. When repertoire turnover was accounted for, significantly reduced detection of donor-reactive sequences was found in 7 of 8 subjects for CD4 and in 8 of 8 subjects for CD8. Without allograft tissue specimens, donor-reactive T cells may have migrated into the graft rather than being deleted.

High-throughput TCRbeta CDR3 sequencing of frozen genomic DNA was performed by immunoSEQ, with PCR amplification, mapping, bias correction and internal controls included. The paper's data handling went like this. Productive rearrangements were retained, and unique TCRbeta sequences were defined by the CDR3 nucleotide sequence together with the V and J gene. Donor-reactive sequences required at least 5-fold expansion in CFSE-low cells versus unstimulated pre-transplant cells and at least 0.01% frequency. To ensure at least 90% detection power, minimum frequency thresholds were set for each subject based on that subject's lowest-template unstimulated sample. Jensen-Shannon divergence between the top 1000 TCRbeta sequences post-transplant and pre-transplant was used to measure repertoire turnover. Changes in detection of donor-reactive sequences were assessed with two-sided Fisher's exact tests. As stored in TCRdb, this immuneACCESS dataset retains in-frame rearrangements with V and J assigned. A fraction of the clones does not appear; measured against another copy, unresolved V genes explain less than half of the discrepancy, and the remainder lacks a known reason. The V and J calls and clone size come from that table; D and trimming were worked out from the DNA. The sample table lists under 20,000 clones, 80% of them with a count of one. Approximately 35% of the sample rests with the top ten.

On this clone: What this receptor recognizes is not known. The sample holds no much larger clone one base away, and base qualities are not on file.

The CDR3 runs 15 residues from the cysteine to the phenylalanine. Solely the CDR3 DNA is kept, with 45 bases framed from the first base. Via the germline V gene, CDR1 is SGDLS and CDR2 YYNGEE. Trimming accounts for 3 bases at V and 6 bases at J, while the number of junction bases matched to no gene is 5. Thawed unstimulated PBMCs were stained for CD3, CD4 and CD8 and FACS-sorted into CD3+CD4+ and CD3+CD8+ populations. All 8 studied subjects were randomized to immunosuppression withdrawal. The Qiagen DNeasy Blood and Tissue Kit was used for genomic DNA isolation. Sequenced here: CD8+ T cells from blood, sampled around 50 months after liver transplant. This sequence originates from a human patient who received a liver transplant. Donor T cells from the graft may be present among the T cells after a transplant. The chain was built from TRBV9 and TRBJ2-7; 14 nucleotides in the junction match TRBD2. The bases read TGTGCCAGCAGCGAGGCCGGGACTAGCGGGAGCGAGCAGTACTTC. It specifies CASSEAGTSGSEQYF. Outside the CDR3, residues come from the reference TRBV9 and TRBJ2-7 proteins, so the full variable domain is: DSGVTQTPKHLITATGQRVTLRCSPRSGDLSVYWYQQSLDQGLQFLIQYYNGEERAKGNILERFSAQQFPDLHSELNLSSLELGDSALYFCASSEAGTSGSEQYFGPGTRLTVT.